This entry lists 28 T cell receptor beta chains sequenced from one sample in a study of molecular identifiers for immune sequencing clone quantification. TCRdb analysed the PCR reads with MiXCR anew, one entry per CDR3 protein. The sample has fewer than 45,000 distinct CDR3 sequences; roughly 22% are singletons. The material sequenced was naive CD8+ T cells from blood, with Jurkat cell RNA spiked in. Documented subset: FACS-sorted CD8+CD4-CCR7+CD45RA+ naive T cells. Source of these receptors: a human donor in good health. Some libraries in this study had Jurkat cell RNA spiked in.

Note on this clonotype: A much larger clone differs from this one at a single base, so this may be a read error. The chain is built from TRBV7-9 and TRBJ2-1; D ambiguous. Germline V gene sequence: CDR1 SEHNR, CDR2 FQNEAQ (reference sequence). The CDR3 runs 15 residues. The CDR3 here is CASSLATGAYNEQSF. The CDR3 DNA reads TGTGCCAGCAGCTTAGCCACCGGCGCCTACAATGAGCAGTCCTTC.

This clonotype occurred many times. The chain links TRBV12-3 or TRBV12-4 to TRBJ2-7; no reliable D call. The CDR3 runs to 12 residues. V lost 4 bases and J 3 bases, leaving 7 bases between the germline ends. This CDR3 is CASSYGGYEQYF. The CDR3, as DNA: TGTGCCAGCAGTTACGGCGGCTACGAGCAGTACTTC.

This clonotype was seen a few times. A much larger clone sits a single nucleotide away, making a read error possible. The chain recombines TRBV5-3 with TRBJ1-1, with a tentative D call TRBD1 (5 bases). TRBV5-3 is an open reading frame, and its role is uncertain. This CDR3 has 19 amino acids. The chain's CDR3 is CASSLPTSGLGAQAPGSFF. The CDR3 region has the DNA TGTGCCAGCAGCTTGCCTACGTCGGGACTTGGAGCACAAGCCCCCGGTTCTTTCTTT.

This clonotype was seen repeatedly, ten times or more. The genes are TRBV7-9 and TRBJ2-3; TRBD2 aligns across 11 bases. The CDR3 is made up of 16 amino acids. V trimming: 1 base; J trimming: 2 bases; junction bases outside the gene matches: 2. Germline CDR1 SEHNR, CDR2 FQNEAQ (reference sequence). The CDR3, as DNA: TGTGCCAGCAGCTTAGAGGGACTAGCGGACACAGATACGCAGTATTTT. Residues: CASSLEGLADTDTQYF.

Many counts were recorded for this clonotype. This rearrangement joins TRBV30 to TRBJ2-1, with D hard to call. V was pared by 2 bases and J by 6 bases, with 8 bases between. Germline lookup yields CDR1 GTSNPN and CDR2 SVGIG (reference sequence). The CDR3 is 12 residues long. The CDR3 DNA reads as TGTGCCTGGAGTTCGCAAAGCAATGAGCAGTTCTTC. Encoded protein: CAWSSQSNEQFF.

This clonotype has at least ten counts. The chain couples TRBV4-1 to TRBJ2-7; D is uncertain. V was cut by 0 bases and J by 7 bases, with 19 bases left in between. Per germline, CDR1 MGHRA and CDR2 YSYEKL. The CDR3 consists of 16 residues. CDR3 in amino acids: CASSQDGRSRSWEQYF. Here the CDR3 DNA reads TGCGCCAGCAGCCAAGATGGACGGAGCCGGTCCTGGGAGCAGTACTTC.

V is TRBV12-3 or TRBV12-4 and J is TRBJ2-3; D perhaps matches TRBD1 (5 bases). This CDR3 is 15 amino acids long. Between the trimmed V and J ends, which lost 6 bases and 0 bases, there was a span of 13 bases. The CDR3 nucleotides read TGTGCCAGCAGAATAGGGGAAACCAGCACAGATACGCAGTATTTT. Its translation: CASRIGETSTDTQYF.

This clonotype was picked up a small number of times. The chain has TRBV2 and TRBJ2-3; 7 bases agree with TRBD1. Germline V gives CDR1 SNHLY, CDR2 FYNNEI. J gave up 0 bases and V 8 bases, and 23 bases lay outside the gene matches. The CDR3 sequence is 20 residues long. Here the CDR3 DNA reads TGTGCCAGCTCCACTGACCGGGACAGTCAGTCTCCTACTAGCACAGATACGCAGTATTTT. Amino acids: CASSTDRDSQSPTSTDTQYF.

Remarks on this clonotype: It may be a read error: a sequence one base away is much more abundant. The CDR3 does not end in the conserved phenylalanine or tryptophan, so this is likely a read error. V gene TRBV27 combines with J gene TRBJ2-7; D is unresolved. There are 11 residues in the CDR3. Trimming removed 5 bases from V and 4 bases from J, with 6 bases in between. Germline CDR1 MNHEY, CDR2 SMNVEV (reference sequence). Here the CDR3 DNA reads TGTGCCAGCAGTACGGGTTACGAGCAGTACTCC. Its protein is CASSTGYEQYS.

The table lists this clonotype with many counts. V and J are TRBV12-3 or TRBV12-4 and TRBJ2-1; perhaps TRBD2 as D (6 bases). The V end lost 7 bases, the J end lost 3 bases, and 13 bases lay between the germline ends. The CDR3 totals 14 residues. The CDR3 reads CASTHSGSYNEQFF. CDR3 nucleotide sequence: TGTGCCAGCACCCATTCCGGGAGCTACAATGAGCAGTTCTTC.

Of note for this clonotype: A junction boundary mismatches the germline segment, possibly from a read error. The CDR3 DNA reads TGTGTCAGCAGCTTAGCCGATCCGGCACCTCTGAGGAACACTGAAGCTTTCTTT. Amino acids: CVSSLADPAPLRNTEAFF. The rearrangement uses TRBV7-9 and TRBJ1-1; no definite D call. The CDR3 has 18 amino acids. Germline loops: CDR1 SEHNR, CDR2 FQNEAQ (reference sequence).

Concerning this clonotype: The junction and the germline gene differ at one end; a read error may be behind it. The chain employs TRBV7-9 and TRBJ2-7; 9 bases are a match to TRBD1. The CDR3 contains 15 residues. Germline lookup yields CDR1 SEHNR and CDR2 FQNEAQ (reference sequence). The CDR3 loop reads CAGSDSRDRAYEQYF. CDR3 sequence (DNA): TGTGCCGGCAGCGACTCCCGGGACAGGGCCTACGAGCAGTACTTC.

This clonotype was seen at least ten times. The junction shows a germline mismatch at one end, possibly a read error. The genes are TRBV3-1 and TRBJ1-1; 9 nucleotides align to TRBD1. In germline, CDR1 is LGHDT, CDR2 YNNKEL (reference sequence). The CDR3 totals 16 residues. The CDR3 sequence is CASSPRSQGARTEAFF. In DNA, the CDR3 is TGTGCCAGCAGCCCCCGTTCACAGGGGGCGCGCACTGAGGCTTTCTTT. Supplemented by reference TRBV3-1 and TRBJ1-1, the full variable domain reads DTAVSQTPKYLVTQMGNDKSIKCEQNLGHDTMYWYKQDSKKFLKIMFSYNNKELIINETVPNRFSPKSPDKAHLNLHINSLELGDSAVYFCASSPRSQGARTEAFFGQGTRLTVV.

This clonotype was found many times. The V and J genes are TRBV28 and TRBJ1-5; 7 nucleotides line up with TRBD1. The CDR3 covers 15 residues. V was clipped by 2 bases and J by 5 bases; unmatched bases: 6. CDR1 MDHEN and CDR2 SYDVKM come from the germline V gene. As DNA, the CDR3 is TGTGCCAGCAGTTTAGAGACAGGGCGGGATCAGCCCCAGCATTTT. Translating gives CASSLETGRDQPQHF.

Ten or more counts support this clonotype. V and J are TRBV27 and TRBJ2-3; possibly TRBD1 for D (6 bases). In germline, CDR1 is MNHEY, CDR2 SMNVEV (reference sequence). Trimming removed 8 bases from V and 0 bases from J, with 12 bases in between. This CDR3 contains 14 residues. The CDR3 DNA reads TGTGCCAGCCGGTCAGGGGTTAGCACAGATACGCAGTATTTT. Encoded protein: CASRSGVSTDTQYF.

This clonotype showed up many times. The chain links TRBV4-3 to TRBJ2-7; D is tentatively TRBD1 or TRBD2 (5 bases each). V was pared by 0 bases and J by 2 bases, with 11 bases between. This CDR3 contains 15 residues. Germline-derived CDR1 and CDR2 are LGHNA and YSLEER. The CDR3 here is CASSQDRGPTYEQYF. DNA of the CDR3: TGCGCCAGCAGCCAAGATCGGGGACCTACCTACGAGCAGTACTTC.

CDR3 coding DNA: TGTGCCAGCAGCTCCGCCCCGGGGACCCAGTACTTC. Translation gives CASSSAPGTQYF. The chain carries TRBV7-8 and TRBJ2-5; D unclear. Germline-derived CDR1 and CDR2 are SGHVS and FQNEAQ. The CDR3 spans 12 residues. The V and J ends lost 4 bases and 7 bases respectively, with 10 bases between them. Looking up the rest from reference TRBV7-8 and TRBJ2-5 gives the full variable domain: GAGVSQSPRYKVAKRGQDVALRCDPISGHVSLFWYQQALGQGPEFLTYFQNEAQLDKSGLPSDRFFAERPEGSVSTLKIQRTQQEDSAVYLCASSSAPGTQYFGPGTRLLVL.

The chain uses TRBV6-5 and TRBJ2-7; a weak D match, TRBD1 (5 bases). V lost 2 bases and J 2 bases, leaving 7 bases between the germline ends. The CDR3 has 13 amino acids. The germline CDR1 and CDR2 sequences are MNHEY and SVGAGI. CDR3 DNA: TGTGCCAGCAGTTACAAGACAGCCTACGAGCAGTACTTC. Translation: CASSYKTAYEQYF.

The sample holds many counts of this clonotype. This chain connects TRBV30 to TRBJ2-7; tentatively, D is TRBD2 (5 bases). CDR1 is GTSNPN, CDR2 SVGIG, per germline (reference sequence). The CDR3 spans 14 residues. Trimming pared 4 bases from V and 4 bases from J, leaving 17 bases between. The CDR3 protein is CAWTRSGSVYEQYF. In DNA form, the CDR3 reads TGTGCCTGGACCCGTTCGGGGTCCGTGTACGAGCAGTACTTC. The whole variable domain, filled in from reference TRBV30 and TRBJ2-7, reads SQTIHQWPATLVQPVGSPLSLECTVEGTSNPNLYWYRQAAGRGLQLLFYSVGIGQISSEVPQNLSASRPQDRQFILSSKKLLLSDSGFYLCAWTRSGSVYEQYFGPGTRLTVT.

The chain recombines TRBV20-1 with TRBJ2-7; a weak D match, TRBD2 (5 bases). The CDR3 loop spans 14 amino acids. V shed 0 bases and J shed 0 bases, with 9 bases lying between them. Germline V gene lookup returns CDR1 DFQATT and CDR2 SNEGSKA (reference sequence). The CDR3 DNA reads as TGCAGTGCTAGAGAGCGGACTCGCTCCTACGAGCAGTACTTC. Protein product: CSARERTRSYEQYF.

This clonotype has at least ten counts. The gene calls are TRBV5-6 and TRBJ2-3; TRBD1 aligns across 10 bases. CDR1 and CDR2 from the germline V gene are SGHDT and YYEEEE. This CDR3 contains 17 residues. The junction had 8 bases not matched to a gene; V was cut back by 0 bases and J by 4 bases. The CDR3 loop is CASSLAEDRGLADTQYF. The CDR3 nucleotides are TGTGCCAGCAGCTTGGCGGAAGACAGGGGGCTAGCAGATACGCAGTATTTT. The complete variable domain, with remaining parts taken from reference TRBV5-6 and TRBJ2-3, reads DAGVTQSPTHLIKTRGQQVTLRCSPKSGHDTVSWYQQALGQGPQFIFQYYEEEERQRGNFPDRFSGHQFPNYSSELNVNALLLGDSALYLCASSLAEDRGLADTQYFGPGTRLTVL.

This clonotype has at least ten counts. The chain uses TRBV27 and TRBJ2-3; 11 bases are shared with TRBD1. Germline V gives CDR1 MNHEY, CDR2 SMNVEV (reference sequence). The ends lost 3 bases at V and 5 bases at J; junction bases unmatched: 4. The length of the CDR3 is 15 residues. CDR3 region: CASSFGQGAVDTQYF. CDR3 DNA sequence: TGTGCCAGCAGTTTTGGACAGGGGGCTGTAGATACGCAGTATTTT.

Only a few counts were recorded for this clonotype. A much larger clone lies a single base off, so this may be a read error. The gene calls are TRBV7-9 and TRBJ2-5, with 7 bases identical to TRBD1. CDR1 SEHNR and CDR2 FQNEAQ come from the germline V gene (reference sequence). The CDR3 sequence is 15 residues long. V trimming: 5 bases; J trimming: 5 bases; junction bases outside the gene matches: 11. For the CDR3, the DNA is TGTGCCAGCAGCCCCTCCGGGACAGCCGTTGAGACCCAGTACTTC. It specifies CASSPSGTAVETQYF.

This clonotype was detected many times. This chain connects TRBV20-1 to TRBJ2-3; TRBD2 agrees at 14 bases. With 6 bases clipped from V and 6 bases from J, the junction kept 8 bases outside the gene matches. The CDR3 is 15 residues long. CDR1 DFQATT and CDR2 SNEGSKA come from the germline V gene (reference sequence). CDR3 region: CSARGLAGGRDTQYF. The CDR3 DNA is TGCAGTGCACGCGGACTAGCGGGAGGCCGGGATACGCAGTATTTT.

This clonotype was recorded many times. The chain couples TRBV27 to TRBJ1-6; D not certain. Per the germline V gene, CDR1 is MNHEY and CDR2 is SMNVEV (reference sequence). The V and J ends lost 4 bases and 1 base respectively, with 14 bases between them. The length of the CDR3 is 17 residues. CDR3 DNA: TGTGCCAGCAGTTCGGACGCCAATGCGTCCTATAATTCACCCCTCCACTTT. Translation gives CASSSDANASYNSPLHF.

As to this clonotype: This may arise from a read error, as a much more abundant clone is one base away. This CDR3 fails to terminate in the conserved phenylalanine or tryptophan, so it likely reflects a read error. No DNA is shown, since the ends of the CDR3 on it are uncertain; the CDR3 is the one TCRdb lists. The chain couples TRBV19 to TRBJ2-4; TRBD1 is the table's D call, not checked against the DNA. The CDR3 is made up of 10 amino acids, end residues included. In germline, CDR1 is LNHDA, CDR2 SQIVND (reference sequence). The CDR3 spells CASSSLDKVL.

This clonotype has a single count. One end of the junction is discordant with germline, which a read error may explain. J is TRBJ2-3 and V is TRBV24-1, with TRBD2 matching over 9 bases. Germline assignment: CDR1 KGHDR and CDR2 SFDVKD. The length of the CDR3 is 16 residues. CDR3 sequence: CATSDPRGTSTDTRYF. The CDR3 DNA is TGTGCCACCAGTGATCCTCGGGGGACTAGCACAGATACGCGGTATTTT.

In regard to this clonotype: The junction does not match germline at one end; this may be a read error. The rearrangement uses TRBV14 and TRBJ2-5; D ambiguous. The CDR3 contains 17 residues. The germline V gene has CDR1 SGHDN and CDR2 FVKESK. The CDR3 loop reads CASSQDLKTEYQETQYF. The CDR3 bases are TGTGCCAGCAGCCAAGATCTTAAAACGGAATACCAAGAAACCCAGTACTTC.